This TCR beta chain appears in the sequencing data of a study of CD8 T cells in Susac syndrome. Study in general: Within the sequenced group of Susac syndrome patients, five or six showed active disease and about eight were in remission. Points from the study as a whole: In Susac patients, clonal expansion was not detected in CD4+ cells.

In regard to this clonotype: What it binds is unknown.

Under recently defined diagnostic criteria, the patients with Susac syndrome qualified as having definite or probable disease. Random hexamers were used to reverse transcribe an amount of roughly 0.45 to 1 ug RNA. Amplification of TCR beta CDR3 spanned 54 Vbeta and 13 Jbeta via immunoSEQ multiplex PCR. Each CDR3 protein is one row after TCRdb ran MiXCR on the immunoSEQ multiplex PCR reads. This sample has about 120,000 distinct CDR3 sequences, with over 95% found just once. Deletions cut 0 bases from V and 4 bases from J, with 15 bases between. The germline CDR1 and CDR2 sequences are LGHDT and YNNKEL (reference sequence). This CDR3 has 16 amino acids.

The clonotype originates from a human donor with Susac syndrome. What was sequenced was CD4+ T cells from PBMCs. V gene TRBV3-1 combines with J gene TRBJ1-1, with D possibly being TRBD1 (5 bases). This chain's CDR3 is CASSQEPGRGGTEAFF. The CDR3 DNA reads TGTGCCAGCAGCCAAGAACCTGGGAGGGGCGGCACTGAAGCTTTCTTT.